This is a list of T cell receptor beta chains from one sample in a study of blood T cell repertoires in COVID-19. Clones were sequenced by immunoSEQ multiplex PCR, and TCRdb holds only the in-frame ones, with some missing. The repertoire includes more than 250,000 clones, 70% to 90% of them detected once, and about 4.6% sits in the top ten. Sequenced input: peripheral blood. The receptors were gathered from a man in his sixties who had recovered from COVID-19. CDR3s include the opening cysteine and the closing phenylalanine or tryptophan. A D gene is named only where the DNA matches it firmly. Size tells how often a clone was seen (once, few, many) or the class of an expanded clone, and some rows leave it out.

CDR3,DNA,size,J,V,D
CASSAVAGRYSNQPQHF,TGTGCCAGCAGTGCGGTGGCAGGCCGCTATAGCAATCAGCCCCAGCATTTT,.,TRBJ1-5,TRBV6-1,.
CASSPQKGSVYGYTF,TGTGCCAGCAGCCCGCAGAAGGGTAGCGTTTATGGCTACACCTTC,.,TRBJ1-2,TRBV7-6,.
CASSRVRGVVNTEAFF,TGTGCCAGCAGTCGGGTAAGGGGCGTCGTGAACACTGAAGCTTTCTTT,.,TRBJ1-1,TRBV19,.
CASRYGTENSPLHF,TGTGCCAGCAGATACGGGACAGAGAATTCACCCCTCCACTTT,.,TRBJ1-6,TRBV6-5,TRBD1
CASSLEGFPGSTIYF,TGCGCCAGCAGCTTGGAGGGCTTCCCGGGAAGCACCATATATTTT,.,TRBJ1-3,TRBV5-1,.
CASSLPGGGRETQYF,TGTGCCAGCAGTCTTCCCGGGGGGGGACGGGAGACCCAGTACTTC,.,TRBJ2-5,TRBV28,TRBD2
CASSSRAGGDYGYTF,TGTGCCAGCAGCTCCCGGGCAGGGGGTGATTATGGCTACACCTTC,.,TRBJ1-2,TRBV27,TRBD1
CASSQERGGRDTQYF,TGTGCCAGCAGCCAAGAGCGGGGGGGCCGAGATACGCAGTATTTT,.,TRBJ2-3,TRBV11-2,TRBD2
CASSSRTSTEAFF,TGTGCCAGCAGTTCCCGGACAAGCACTGAAGCTTTCTTT,.,TRBJ1-1,TRBV27,.
CASSLGSLSGETQYF,TGTGCCAGCAGCTTGGGATCCCTCAGTGGAGAGACCCAGTACTTC,few,TRBJ2-5,TRBV5-4,.
CASIDRGPEQYF,TGTGCCAGCATTGACAGGGGTCCCGAGCAGTACTTC,.,TRBJ2-7,TRBV28,TRBD1
CASSLVVPNEQFF,TGTGCCAGCAGCTTAGTAGTCCCCAATGAGCAGTTCTTC,once,TRBJ2-1,TRBV7-2,.
CASSPDLTRGNTEAFF,TGCGCCAGCAGCCCGGACCTAACCAGGGGGAACACTGAAGCTTTCTTT,.,TRBJ1-1,TRBV5-1,.
CASSSGQTNSYEQYF,TGCGCCAGCAGCTCGGGACAGACGAACTCCTACGAGCAGTACTTC,.,TRBJ2-7,TRBV5-1,TRBD1
CASSQFHRQGQNTEAFF,TGTGCCAGTAGTCAATTTCACCGACAGGGGCAGAACACTGAAGCTTTCTTT,.,TRBJ1-1,TRBV19,TRBD1
CSVEEGTGQTEAFF,TGCAGCGTTGAAGAGGGGACAGGGCAAACTGAAGCTTTCTTT,.,TRBJ1-1,TRBV29-1,TRBD1
CASSGQGAGGYGYTF,TGTGCCAGCAGCGGACAGGGGGCCGGCGGCTATGGCTACACCTTC,few,TRBJ1-2,TRBV7-2,TRBD1
CASLPQGLGSAQYF,TGTGCCAGCCTCCCACAGGGCCTGGGATCTGCGCAGTACTTC,.,TRBJ2-7,TRBV2,.
CASSHLGQGADTGELFF,TGCGCCAGCAGCCACCTGGGACAGGGGGCTGACACCGGGGAGCTGTTTTTT,.,TRBJ2-2,TRBV4-1,TRBD1